This T cell receptor beta chain was sequenced during a study of OX40 agonist ivuxolimab in advanced cancers. Study-level information: Dose-escalation patients had hepatocellular carcinoma, melanoma, renal cell or head and neck cancer. About 40% of patients had received prior checkpoint inhibitor therapy. Regarding the study as a whole: Certain nonresponders additionally had low normalized T-cell clonal expansion.

Turning to this clone: Its antigen is not known.

Trimming cost V 4 bases and J 8 bases; bases outside gene matches: 10. CDR1 is SGHRS and CDR2 is YFSETQ in the germline V gene. The CDR3 has 15 residues. Assay: immunoSEQ multiplex PCR; the TCRdb copy retains only in-frame clones and omits some. Here the sample spans roughly 66,000 clones, 75% to 90% being singletons. This clonotype originated in an adult with an advanced solid tumor such as melanoma, head and neck, liver or kidney cancer. This chain joins TRBV5-1 and TRBJ1-4; TRBD1 agrees at 8 bases. Sequences were derived from CD4+ or CD8+ T cells sorted from blood, sampled in a trial of the OX40 agonist ivuxolimab. The CDR3 spells CASSIGQGLLEKLFF. CDR3 DNA sequence: TGCGCCAGCAGCATTGGACAGGGTTTGTTGGAAAAACTGTTTTTT.